This T cell receptor beta chain was obtained from a study of regulatory T cells in long-lasting Graves disease. Study-wide findings and caveats: Persistent patients had a count of shared public clonotypes (approximately 2,700) that exceeded that of new patients (about 970). Newly diagnosed Graves' patients had higher TCR diversity than persistent ones.

This clonotype was found many times. Its specificity is not known. This CDR3 comprises 15 residues. Germline loops: CDR1 ENHRY, CDR2 SYGVKD. J gave up 2 bases and V 6 bases, and 9 bases lay outside the gene matches. CDR3-region Arm-PCR and iRepertoire HTBI primers produced the TCR beta libraries. MiXCR was run by TCRdb on the multiplex PCR reads, yielding one entry per CDR3 protein. Counted here are 650,000 to 700,000 distinct CDR3 sequences, around 32% occurring once; the ten biggest clones make up around 42%. The time point was: persistent/refractory GD, antithyroid drugs over 5 years with positive TRAb. PBMC-extracted RNA yielded the TCR library.

The source of this sequence is a female donor with Graves disease. This specimen consisted of peripheral blood mononuclear cells (PBMCs), obtained when the disease was refractory, from a patient treated with antithyroid drugs. The V call is TRBV10-3, the J call TRBJ1-1, with 7 bases identical to TRBD1. In nucleotides, the CDR3 is TGTGCCATCAGGGGAGACAGGGCCAAAAACACTGAAGCTTTCTTT. Its protein is CAIRGDRAKNTEAFF.